Sequencing of this T cell receptor beta chain was carried out in a study of regulatory and conventional T cells in RAG deficiency. Using immunoSEQ multiplex PCR, the repertoire was profiled, and TCRdb retains in-frame clones only, with some absent. The data contain approximately 12,000 clones, roughly 94% of them singletons. The junction had 22 bases not matched to a gene; V was cut back by 0 bases and J by 1 base. CDR1 is SGHRS, CDR2 YFSETQ, per germline. The CDR3 spans 21 residues. Regulatory T cells were sorted from blood as CD4+ CD25-high CD127-low cells. In the case of this clone: Its specificity is unknown.

Points from the study as a whole: Patient subsets had shorter CDR3s; Omenn Treg-Tconv overlap exceeded 75%. These Omenn syndrome Treg sorts may hold peripherally activated cells instead.

These same records also appear under a second study, on regulatory T cells. That work contributes: Amplification used 52 TRBV primers and 13 TRBJ primers.

The rearrangement uses TRBV5-1 and TRBJ2-7; 7 bases fit TRBD1. The sequence was collected from a human donor in good health. Sample: CD127- CD25+ CD4+ Tregs sorted from blood. The CDR3 sequence: CASSLGGSSGQAWGFSYEQYF. DNA of the CDR3: TGCGCCAGCAGCTTGGGTGGGTCATCCGGACAGGCCTGGGGATTTTCCTACGAGCAGTACTTC.